Shown below are 10 T cell receptor beta chains from a single sample sequenced in a study of T cell clonotyping in hematopoietic cell transplantation. TCRdb keeps only in-frame clones here, not all; method: immunoSEQ multiplex PCR. The data show some 16,000 clones, 61% seen once. The sequencing here drew on PBMCs, taken 30 days after allogeneic stem cell transplant. Source of these receptors: a male patient between 50 and 60 years old who had an allogeneic stem cell transplant from an unrelated donor, so T cells may come from the graft donor. Some clones in this sample may be carry-over from other donors' samples.

The chain joins TRBV28 to TRBJ1-2, with D unclear. The CDR3 extends over 13 amino acids. The V gene lost 8 bases and the J gene lost 5 bases, with 15 bases spanning the gap. The germline V gene has CDR1 MDHEN and CDR2 SYDVKM. CDR3 loop: CASLGRLVYGYTF. The CDR3 DNA is TGTGCCAGCCTAGGGCGTTTAGTTTATGGCTACACCTTC.

V and J are TRBV6-1 and TRBJ1-5; possibly TRBD1 for D (6 bases). Trimming left V 4 bases short and J 0 bases short, with 13 bases between. Germline CDR1 MNHNS, CDR2 SASEGT. The length of the CDR3 is 16 residues. CDR3 protein: CASSGLTGYSNQPQHF. DNA for the CDR3: TGTGCCAGCAGTGGTTTAACAGGGTATAGCAATCAGCCCCAGCATTTT.

This clone was seen only a few times. CDR3 sequence: CASSAEKLAGGSSSYEQYF. The CDR3 DNA is TGTGCCAGCAGTGCCGAAAAACTAGCGGGAGGCTCCAGCTCCTACGAGCAGTACTTC. The chain combines TRBV6-1 with TRBJ2-7; 12 bases fit TRBD2. Germline V gene lookup returns CDR1 MNHNS and CDR2 SASEGT. This CDR3 has 19 residues. V gave up 4 bases and J gave up 0 bases; unmatched junction bases: 13.

The chain employs TRBV25-1 and TRBJ1-2, with a tentative D call TRBD1 (6 bases). Trimming stripped 8 bases from V and 0 bases from J, with 19 bases between. Per the germline V gene, CDR1 is MGHDK and CDR2 is SYGVNS. The CDR3 has 16 residues. The CDR3 region is CASGSGQGLANYGYTF. The CDR3 coding sequence is TGTGCCAGCGGTAGCGGCCAGGGGCTAGCTAACTATGGCTACACCTTC.

The rearrangement uses TRBV11-2 and TRBJ2-3, with a weak D call TRBD2 (7 bases). CDR1 and CDR2 from the germline V gene are SGHAT and FQNNGV. Deletions cut 5 bases from V and 1 base from J, with 22 bases between. The CDR3 is 18 residues long. CDR3 loop: CASSQGLGGGQGTDTQYF. The CDR3 region has the DNA TGTGCCAGCAGCCAAGGCCTTGGGGGGGGGCAGGGCACAGATACGCAGTATTTT. The whole variable domain, remainder taken from reference TRBV11-2 and TRBJ2-3, is EAGVAQSPRYKIIEKRQSVAFWCNPISGHATLYWYQQILGQGPKLLIQFQNNGVVDDSQLPKDRFSAERLKGVDSTLKIQPAKLEDSAVYLCASSQGLGGGQGTDTQYFGPGTRLTVL.

This clone showed up just a few times. The rearrangement joins TRBV7-2 to TRBJ1-4, with D possibly being TRBD1 (5 bases). Germline CDR1 and CDR2: SGHTA and FQGNSA. Trimming cost V 5 bases and J 5 bases, with 15 bases left between them. The CDR3 length is 15 residues. As DNA, the CDR3 is TGTGCCAGCAGCCCCAGGGTCGCCTGGAATGAAAAACTGTTTTTT. Its protein product is CASSPRVAWNEKLFF.

This clone came up a few times. This chain connects TRBV15 to TRBJ1-2; D is ambiguous. Germline V gene sequence: CDR1 LNHNV, CDR2 YYDKDF (reference sequence). The CDR3 length is 13 residues. Between the trimmed V and J ends, which lost 0 bases and 3 bases, there was a span of 5 bases. DNA of the CDR3: TGTGCCACCAGCAGAGATATCGACTATGGCTACACCTTC. Amino acid sequence: CATSRDIDYGYTF.

This clone was recorded once. The CDR3 region has the DNA TGTGCCAGCAGCTTAACCCCTTCCAATCCCGATGGCTACACCTTC. Translating it yields CASSLTPSNPDGYTF. This chain joins TRBV11-2 and TRBJ1-2; D not resolved. Trimming cost V 2 bases and J 6 bases, with 16 bases left between them. This CDR3 spans 15 amino acids. Germline CDR1 is SGHAT and CDR2 is FQNNGV.

The chain joins TRBV7-2 to TRBJ2-7; the D gene is possibly TRBD2 (6 bases). CDR3 size: 15 residues. Germline CDR1 reads SGHTA; CDR2 reads FQGNSA. Trimming removed 1 base from V and 0 bases from J, with 10 bases in between. The CDR3 is CASSLGGANSYEQYF. As DNA, the CDR3 is TGTGCCAGCAGCTTAGGCGGGGCTAACTCCTACGAGCAGTACTTC.

V is TRBV4-3 and J is TRBJ1-5; possibly TRBD1 for D (6 bases). V gave up 0 bases and J gave up 4 bases, with 10 bases separating them. The CDR3 loop spans 15 amino acids. Germline V lookup: CDR1 LGHNA, CDR2 YSLEER. This CDR3 is CASSQDSRGNQPQHF. CDR3 in DNA: TGCGCCAGCAGCCAAGATAGCAGGGGAAATCAGCCCCAGCATTTT.